A selection of T cell receptor beta chains follows, all from one sample in a study of CD8 T cells in Susac syndrome. In TCRdb, the immunoSEQ multiplex PCR reads were re-called with MiXCR into one record per CDR3 protein. Of 110,000 or so distinct CDR3 sequences listed, around 93% are singletons. The sequenced sample was CD8+ T cells from PBMCs. These TCRs come from a human donor in good health. CDR3s include the opening cysteine and the closing phenylalanine or tryptophan. The D gene is left open where the match is weak. Clone size is shown for a subset of rows, as once, few, many or a class of expanded clone.

TRBD2	TRBJ2-4	NA	TRBV2	TGTGCCAGCAGTGACTTGGTGCGGGAGGGCTGGGAAGTTGGAGCCAAAAACATTCAGTACTTC	CASSDLVREGWEVGAKNIQYF
NA	TRBJ2-7	NA	TRBV15	TGTGCCACCAGCAGAGAACCGGGGATCCACGAGCAGTACTTC	CATSREPGIHEQYF
NA	TRBJ2-5	NA	TRBV7-6	TGTGCCAGCAGCTCGGACTACCAAGAGACCCAGTACTTC	CASSSDYQETQYF
TRBD1	TRBJ2-6	NA	TRBV10-3	TGTGCCATCAGTGACAGGGGGCCTGGGGCCAACGTCCTGACTTTC	CAISDRGPGANVLTF
NA	TRBJ2-3	NA	TRBV24-1	TGTGCCACCAGTGATTTGGGGTCCGGCGGTACGCAGTATTTT	CATSDLGSGGTQYF
NA	TRBJ2-3	NA	TRBV7-2	TGTGCCAGCAGTTTTGGTAGCACAGATACGCAGTATTTT	CASSFGSTDTQYF
NA	TRBJ2-5	NA	TRBV18	TGTGCCAGCTCACCACCAGAGCGAGAGACCCAGTACTTC	CASSPPERETQYF
NA	TRBJ2-2	NA	TRBV7-3	TGTGCCAGCAGCTTCTCCAGAGTGAACACCGGGGAGCTGTTTTTT	CASSFSRVNTGELFF
NA	TRBJ1-3	once	TRBV12-3/TRBV12-4	TGTGCCAGCAGTCTGGACAGTCCTGGAAACACCATATATTTT	CASSLDSPGNTIYF
NA	TRBJ2-5	NA	TRBV29-1	TGCAGCATCGGCGGGACCGCCTCGGAGACCCAGTACTTC	CSIGGTASETQYF
NA	TRBJ1-1	NA	TRBV3-1	TGTGCCAGCAGCCAAGATACCAAAGAGACTGAAGCTTTCTTT	CASSQDTKETEAFF
TRBD1	TRBJ1-1	NA	TRBV7-2	TGTGCCAGCAGCTTAGCCGAATATCAGGGGGCGACCACTGAAGCTTTCTTT	CASSLAEYQGATTEAFF
NA	TRBJ2-7	NA	TRBV9	TGTGCCAGCAGCGTAACAGGGACGAAAAACGAGCAGTACTTC	CASSVTGTKNEQYF
NA	TRBJ2-3	NA	TRBV24-1	TGTGCCGCTGGAGGCTGCACAGATACGCAGTATTTT	CAAGGCTDTQYF
NA	TRBJ1-1	NA	TRBV29-1	TGCAGCGTTGATTTCAAGGGAGCTTTCTTT	CSVDFKGAFF
TRBD2	TRBJ2-5	NA	TRBV3-1	TGTGCCAGCAGCCAGACACTAGCGGGATCTGAGACCCAGTACTTC	CASSQTLAGSETQYF